This T cell receptor beta chain was recovered during a study of cytomegalovirus exposure and HLA in healthy donors. Study-wide points: In a later analysis, TCR association rates varied by HLA locus: DRB1 most, HLA-C fewest. Three chains tied to CMV proved CMV antigen-specific in vitro.

Healthy donors of bone marrow made up the group. The PCR made use of 60 Vbeta and 13 Jbeta primers. TCRdb's table, derived via immunoSEQ multiplex PCR, lists solely in-frame clones and lacks some. The sample holds around 200,000 clones, 84% seen once. Concerning this clone itself: Its antigen is undetermined.

The TCR sequence derives from a woman in her forties or fifties in good health and CMV-seropositive. The sample consisted of PBMCs.

CDR3 sequence: CASSRGDRGVDSYNEQFF. In DNA, the CDR3 is TGCGCCAGCAGCAGGGGGGACAGGGGAGTAGACTCCTACAATGAGCAGTTCTTC. The genes are TRBV5-1 and TRBJ2-1, with 10 bases identical to TRBD1. The CDR3 consists of 18 residues. V shed 4 bases, J shed 0 bases, and the junction held 10 bases outside the gene matches. Germline V lookup: CDR1 SGHRS, CDR2 YFSETQ.